Below, one T cell receptor beta chain is given with its context. Its antigen is unidentified. The record originates from a study of CD8 T cells in ankylosing spondylitis. With molecular barcodes, quantitative 5'-RACE was used to make the TCR beta libraries. MiXCR, applied by TCRdb to the 5' RACE reads, yields one record per CDR3 protein. The profile shows hundreds of thousands of distinct CDR3 sequences, over 9.5% of them singletons. Study-level results: Researchers reportedly found disease-linked clones significantly enriched in matched ankylosing spondylitis synovial fluid. Roughly eight highly homologous variants formed a TCR beta motif that appeared characteristic of ankylosing spondylitis blood.

CDR3 length: 14 residues. Germline-derived CDR1 and CDR2 are MNHNS and SASEGT. The V end was cut by 4 bases, the J end by 2 bases, with 12 bases between. This TCR was sampled from a male donor with ankylosing spondylitis. The sequenced material came from blood, either unsorted or a sorted T cell fraction (not recorded which). The rearrangement links TRBV6-1 to TRBJ2-7; D gene ambiguous. CDR3 nucleotides: TGTGCCAGCAGTGTTACCCGCGGCGCCTACGAGCAGTACTTC. Its translation is CASSVTRGAYEQYF.